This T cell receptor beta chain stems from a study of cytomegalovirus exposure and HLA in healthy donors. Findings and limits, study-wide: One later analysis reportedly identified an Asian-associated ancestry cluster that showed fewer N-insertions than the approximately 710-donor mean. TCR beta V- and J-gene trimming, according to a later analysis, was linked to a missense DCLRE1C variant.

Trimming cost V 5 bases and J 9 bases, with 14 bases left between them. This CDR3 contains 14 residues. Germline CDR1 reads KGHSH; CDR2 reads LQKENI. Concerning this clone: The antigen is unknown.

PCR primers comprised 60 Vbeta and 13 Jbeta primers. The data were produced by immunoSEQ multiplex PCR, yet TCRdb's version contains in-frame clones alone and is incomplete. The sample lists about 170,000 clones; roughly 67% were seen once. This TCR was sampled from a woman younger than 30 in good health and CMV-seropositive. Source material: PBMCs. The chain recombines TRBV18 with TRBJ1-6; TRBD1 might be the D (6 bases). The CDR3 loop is CASSNRDGGSPLHF. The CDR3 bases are TGTGCCAGCTCAAACAGGGATGGGGGTTCACCCCTCCACTTT.